The rows below give T cell receptor beta chains drawn from one sample of a study of beta chain features in type 1 diabetes. Sequencing was performed with immunoSEQ multiplex PCR; in TCRdb, only in-frame clones are kept and a portion is missing. The profile shows around 280,000 clones, about 15% of them singletons. Sequencing was carried out using naive CD4+ T cells from blood. The source of these receptors is a man aged 18 to 29 with type 1 diabetes. Each CDR3 is given without its conserved first and last residue.

>9|TRBJ2-1|TRBV20-1
SADGGVEQF
>10|TRBJ2-3|TRBV30
AWSQGADTQY
>11|TRBJ2-1|TRBV30
AWTPGQNNEQF
>12|TRBJ2-1|TRBV2
ASSVAGEGDEQF
>9|TRBJ1-1|TRBV12-2
ASRLGAGAF
>12|TRBJ1-2|TRBV6-4
ASSESGSYYGYT
>14|TRBJ1-2|TRBV5-1
ASSLTPWQTDYGYT
>11|TRBJ1-1|TRBV19
ATLGQGATEAF
>14|TRBJ2-7|TRBV2
ASSGSRTGKRGEQY
>12|TRBJ2-1|TRBV2
ASRRDRGPNEQF
>11|TRBJ1-5|TRBV30
AWSAQGDQPQH
>14|TRBJ2-7|TRBV25-1
ASSGTAGTGESEQY
>11|TRBJ1-2|TRBV28
ASSPISGYGYT
>12|TRBJ2-3|TRBV6-6
ASSGLIATDTQY